The present T cell receptor beta chain was sequenced within a study of blood T cell repertoires in COVID-19. Study summary: Italy, Spain and the United States were the sources of the convalescent and acute COVID-19 samples. The cDNA or gDNA used as material had been derived from T cells, B-cell-depleted T cells, or PBMCs.

Patients from Seattle were sampled longitudinally, starting during active infection. Original handling: By means of reference gene primer amplification, nucleated cell counts were estimated. Assay used: immunoSEQ multiplex PCR; TCRdb lists only in-frame clones, some missing. That table furnishes V, J and clone size, whereas the DNA furnished D and trimming. The data contain roughly 210,000 clones, approximately 81% of them singletons. Germline CDR1 and CDR2: MNHNS and SASEGT. The trim removed 2 bases at V and 5 bases at J, leaving 6 bases unmatched. CDR3 length equals 15 residues. This sequence joins TRBV6-1 and TRBJ2-3, with 8 bases fitting TRBD2. The sample comprised peripheral blood. This receptor was taken from a woman older than 75 with COVID-19, enrolled during active disease. CDR3 in amino acids: CASSERGGRGDTQYF. CDR3 nucleotides: TGTGCCAGCAGTGAACGGGGGGGCCGTGGAGATACGCAGTATTTT.